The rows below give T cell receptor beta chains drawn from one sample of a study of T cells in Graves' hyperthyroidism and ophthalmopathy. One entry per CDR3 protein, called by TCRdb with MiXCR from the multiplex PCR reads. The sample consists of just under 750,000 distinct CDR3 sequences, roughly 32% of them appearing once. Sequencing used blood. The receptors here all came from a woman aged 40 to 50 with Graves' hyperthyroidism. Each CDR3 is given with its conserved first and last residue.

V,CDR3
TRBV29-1,CSVVGIMNTEAFF
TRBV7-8,CASSFLTANTEAFF
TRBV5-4,CASSLALPGAPLHF
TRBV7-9,CASSPGLSTLSQETQYF
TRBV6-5,CASSYGAVSGPRYF
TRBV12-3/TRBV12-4,CASSLNREGPQHF
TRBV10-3,CAIRGQGSYNEQFF
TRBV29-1,CSTQRGGLTSYGYTF
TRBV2,CASSQGGRYQETQYF
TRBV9,CASSSLAGGQETQYF
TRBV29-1,CSVDQGSGANVLTF
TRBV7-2,CASSFGDRSYRSSYEQYF
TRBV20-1,CSARSPGGNSPLHF
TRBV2,CASSGREGQPQHF
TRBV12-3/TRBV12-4,CASSYTHTRSEKLFF
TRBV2,CATQWEGLGEAFF
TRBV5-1,CASSPEDGLDQPQHF
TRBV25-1,CASSDPGGWYGYTF
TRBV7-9,CASSQIWTGSYGYTF
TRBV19,CASGLETGSWEKLFF
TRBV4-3,CASSQDNSHYGYTF
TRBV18,CASSPEGARYEQYF
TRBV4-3,CASSRRTSGRETQYF
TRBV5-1,CASSLSPGQGNEQYF
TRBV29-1,CSVPQGNYGYTF
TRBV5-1,CASSLGQGTGEELFF
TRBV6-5,CASSLTGETEQFF
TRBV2,CASRLYEQYF
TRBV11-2,CASSFLGQGAFNYGYTF
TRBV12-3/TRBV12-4,CASSLDRDRVNTIYF
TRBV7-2,CASSPQMGNQPQHF
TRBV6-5,CASSYPLADQETQYF
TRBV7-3,CASSLGGSGYEQYF
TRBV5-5,CASSFLGGDSGNTIYF
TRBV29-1,CSVGYLDTNTGELFF
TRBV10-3,CAIRATGLNTEAFF
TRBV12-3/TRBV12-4,CASSFSGTTSYEQYF
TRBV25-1,CASSEDWGDYGYTF
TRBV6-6,CASSISQGNEQYF
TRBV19,CASSGTGGRQPQHF
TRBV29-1,CSVLDGEYGYTF
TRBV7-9,CASSLGHDGTEAFF